The entry that follows covers one TCR beta chain sequence. No antigen is known for it. This sample was taken from a study of T cell responses to AZD1222 COVID-19 vaccine. Study-wide points: The study found vaccine-associated CD4 TCRs spanning spike, dominant at 160-218 and 743-854. An increase in Spike-specific TCR breadth and depth was observed after two AZD1222 doses. At baseline, just 6 or 7 AZD1222 recipients tested seropositive. There were repertoire samples only from the period after the peak T cell response.

Only in-frame clones appear in the TCRdb table, and some are missing; sequencing was by immunoSEQ multiplex PCR. The sample yields around 150,000 clones, approximately 90% seen once. This CDR3 contains 11 residues. Germline V CDR1 and CDR2: SGHAT, FQNNGV. Trimming removed 4 bases at V and 4 bases at J, with 5 bases between. The source of this sequence is an adult who received the AZD1222 COVID-19 vaccine. Sequenced here: peripheral blood, sampled 28 days after the second AZD1222 dose. This sequence joins TRBV11-2 and TRBJ2-7; D is ambiguous. The CDR3 reads CASSSYYEQYF. The CDR3 DNA follows: TGTGCCAGCAGCTCTTATTACGAGCAGTACTTC. The variable domain in full, completed from reference TRBV11-2 and TRBJ2-7, reads EAGVAQSPRYKIIEKRQSVAFWCNPISGHATLYWYQQILGQGPKLLIQFQNNGVVDDSQLPKDRFSAERLKGVDSTLKIQPAKLEDSAVYLCASSSYYEQYFGPGTRLTVT.